Below are 25 T cell receptor beta chains sequenced from a single sample in a study of long-term antiretroviral therapy in people with HIV. The immunoSEQ assay was v3.0, run at survey level. Only in-frame clones appear in the TCRdb table, and some are missing; sequencing was by immunoSEQ multiplex PCR. This sample has about 30,000 clones, with just under 80% found just once. The sequencing used unsorted PBMCs, collected 1.5 years before starting antiretroviral therapy. All receptors derive from a man between 18 and 35 years old with HIV.

The chain combines TRBV7-2 with TRBJ2-7; TRBD2 matches at 7 bases. The CDR3 runs 15 residues. The germline CDR1 and CDR2 sequences are SGHTA and FQGNSA. The ends lost 0 bases at V and 0 bases at J; junction bases unmatched: 2. The CDR3 is CASSLARGSSYEQYF. CDR3 bases: TGTGCCAGCAGCTTAGCGCGGGGGAGCTCCTACGAGCAGTACTTC.

The gene calls are TRBV11-2 and TRBJ2-5, with 10 positions matching TRBD1. V lost 4 bases, J lost 5 bases, and 7 bases stayed unmatched. Germline CDR1 reads SGHAT; CDR2 reads FQNNGV. The CDR3 has 15 residues. CDR3 DNA sequence: TGTGCCAGCAGCTACCGACAGGGGGCTGGGGAGACCCAGTACTTC. Encoded protein: CASSYRQGAGETQYF.

This chain connects TRBV4-1 to TRBJ1-1; D is unclear. The CDR3 is 17 residues long. Trimming removed 0 bases at V and 11 bases at J, with 25 bases between. Germline lookup yields CDR1 MGHRA and CDR2 YSYEKL. The CDR3 DNA reads TGCGCCAGCAGCCAAGATATGTTGGCAGTTCGGTCGAATGGGGCTTTCTTT. This translates into CASSQDMLAVRSNGAFF.

J is TRBJ2-7 and V is TRBV7-2, with unresolved D. Per germline, CDR1 SGHTA and CDR2 FQGNSA. V lost 0 bases to trimming and J lost 3 bases, with 9 bases between them. The CDR3 consists of 14 residues. CDR3 bases: TGTGCCAGCAGCTTAGCCCGGTTGAACTACGAGCAGTACTTC. It specifies CASSLARLNYEQYF.

This chain uses TRBV15 with TRBJ1-4; D uncertain. The CDR3 spans 16 residues. Germline CDR1 LNHNV, CDR2 YYDKDF (reference sequence). V was shortened by 4 bases and J by 8 bases, with 20 bases between the two germline ends. CDR3 protein: CATSTTTEAFWEKLFF. CDR3 bases: TGTGCCACCAGCACCACTACCGAGGCCTTTTGGGAAAAACTGTTTTTT.

The rearrangement uses TRBV7-2 and TRBJ2-2; TRBD2 matches at 10 bases. The CDR3 length is 14 residues. Germline-derived CDR1 and CDR2 are SGHTA and FQGNSA. Losses at the gene ends were 3 bases for V and 6 bases for J; bases not matched to a gene: 1. As DNA, the CDR3 is TGTGCCAGCAGCTTTAGCGGGAGGTCCGGGGAGCTGTTTTTT. Translation gives CASSFSGRSGELFF.

The chain is built from TRBV7-3 and TRBJ1-1; no definite D call. CDR1 SGHTA and CDR2 FQGTGA come from the germline V gene. This CDR3 contains 13 residues. The V gene lost 0 bases and the J gene lost 7 bases, with 9 bases spanning the gap. Here the CDR3 DNA reads TGTGCCAGCAGCTTAACGGCTGGAGATGAAGCTTTCTTT. Translating it yields CASSLTAGDEAFF.

This chain links TRBV5-4 with TRBJ2-7; D is perhaps TRBD1 (6 bases). Trimming took 4 bases from V and 3 from J, leaving 17 bases between them. This CDR3 comprises 15 residues. The germline gives CDR1 SGHNT, CDR2 YYREEE (reference sequence). The CDR3 spells CASSALQGVGYEQYF. The CDR3 nucleotides are TGTGCCAGCAGCGCGTTACAGGGAGTCGGCTACGAGCAGTACTTC.

The rearrangement joins TRBV9 to TRBJ2-1; TRBD1 is a possible D gene (5 bases). The CDR3 spans 16 residues. Germline CDR1 and CDR2: SGDLS and YYNGEE. Trimming removed 0 bases at V and 1 base at J, with 11 bases between. CDR3 nucleotide sequence: TGTGCCAGCAGCGTAGAACAGGTCTTATCCTACAATGAGCAGTTCTTC. It yields the protein CASSVEQVLSYNEQFF.

V is TRBV18 and J is TRBJ2-7, with 7 bases aligning to TRBD2. CDR3 length: 16 residues. In germline, CDR1 is KGHSH, CDR2 LQKENI. Trimming removed 1 base from V and 5 bases from J; junction bases left unmatched: 11. DNA of the CDR3: TGTGCCAGCTCACCACTGACGGCTAGCGGTTACGACGAGCAGTACTTC. Amino acids: CASSPLTASGYDEQYF.

The chain recombines TRBV13 with TRBJ2-7; D not resolved. This CDR3 has 15 residues. From germline, CDR1 is PRHDT and CDR2 FYEKMQ (reference sequence). The ends were cut back, 5 bases at V and 0 bases at J, with 14 bases in the middle. The CDR3 here is CASSDQTQSSYEQYF. CDR3 nucleotide sequence: TGTGCCAGCAGCGACCAGACTCAAAGCTCCTACGAGCAGTACTTC.

The chain joins TRBV29-1 to TRBJ2-7, with 9 bases aligning to TRBD1. Germline-derived CDR1 and CDR2 are SQVTM and ANQGSEA. CDR3 size: 14 residues. V was clipped by 6 bases and J by 1 base; unmatched bases: 7. Here the CDR3 reads CSVQDRGHSYEQYF. CDR3 DNA: TGCAGCGTACAGGACAGGGGCCATTCCTACGAGCAGTACTTC.

The chain employs TRBV19 and TRBJ2-2, with D unresolved. The V gene lost 4 bases and the J gene lost 8 bases, with 17 bases spanning the gap. Germline loops: CDR1 LNHDA, CDR2 SQIVND (reference sequence). The CDR3 is made up of 15 amino acids. CDR3 in DNA: TGTGCCAGTAGTAACCCGTCGGCGTCTGCTGGGGAGCTGTTTTTT. Protein sequence: CASSNPSASAGELFF.

This clone is termed medium-sized. The J gene is TRBJ2-7, the V gene TRBV2; 7 bases agree with TRBD2. The CDR3 loop spans 13 amino acids. Germline values: CDR1 SNHLY, CDR2 FYNNEI. Germline trimming cut 6 bases from V and 9 bases from J; bases unmatched to any gene: 11. CDR3 sequence: CASRDGLELGQYF. Here the CDR3 DNA reads TGTGCCAGCAGGGACGGACTAGAATTGGGGCAGTACTTC.

This chain joins TRBV5-1 and TRBJ2-7; D possibly uses TRBD1 or TRBD2 (5 bases each). V dropped 0 bases and J dropped 3 bases, with 16 bases sitting between them. This CDR3 comprises 16 residues. Germline-derived CDR1 and CDR2 are SGHRS and YFSETQ. CDR3 nucleotide sequence: TGCGCCAGCAGCTTGGATGGCCGAGGGGATGGCTACGAGCAGTACTTC. This gives the protein CASSLDGRGDGYEQYF.

This clone was recorded only once. This rearrangement joins TRBV9 to TRBJ1-1; 9 nucleotides align to TRBD1. After removal of 3 bases from V and 5 bases from J, the junction contained 8 bases not matched to a gene. This CDR3 comprises 15 residues. Germline CDR1 SGDLS, CDR2 YYNGEE. The DNA for the CDR3 is TGTGCCAGCAGCGAATACAGGGGGCGAGGAACTGAAGCTTTCTTT. Translating gives CASSEYRGRGTEAFF.

The gene calls are TRBV7-9 and TRBJ1-1; D is uncertain. V was cut by 4 bases and J by 7 bases, with 13 bases left in between. CDR1 is SEHNR and CDR2 is FQNEAQ in the germline V gene (reference sequence). The CDR3 consists of 13 residues. CDR3 DNA: TGTGCCAGCAGCTCCTTTAAGGCGCGTGAAGCTTTCTTT. It codes for CASSSFKAREAFF.

For the CDR3, the DNA is TGTGCCAGCAGTTCCCAGGACTTCTCCTACGAGCAGTACTTC. Translated, it gives CASSSQDFSYEQYF. The V call is TRBV7-2, the J call TRBJ2-7; perhaps TRBD2 as D (5 bases). Germline V gives CDR1 SGHTA, CDR2 FQGNSA. The CDR3 runs to 14 residues. V dropped 6 bases and J dropped 0 bases, with 12 bases sitting between them.

CDR3 sequence reads: CASSIPPWELFF. The CDR3, as DNA: TGTGCCAGTAGTATACCTCCTTGGGAGCTGTTTTTT. The gene calls are TRBV19 and TRBJ2-2; no reliable D call. The CDR3 sequence is 12 residues long. Trimming removed 2 bases from V and 9 bases from J, with 7 bases in between. The germline CDR1 and CDR2 sequences are LNHDA and SQIVND (reference sequence). Variable domain in full (rest from reference TRBV19 and TRBJ2-2): DGGITQSPKYLFRKEGQNVTLSCEQNLNHDAMYWYRQDPGQGLRLIYYSQIVNDFQKGDIAEGYSVSREKKESFPLTVTSAQKNPTAFYLCASSIPPWELFFGEGSRLTVL.

J is TRBJ2-3 and V is TRBV28; D remains unclear. The CDR3 contains 15 residues. In germline, CDR1 is MDHEN, CDR2 SYDVKM. Trimming stripped 2 bases from V and 6 bases from J, with 15 bases between. The CDR3 coding sequence is TGTGCCAGCAGTTTAATAGCCCTTACCCTGGATACGCAGTATTTT. Its translation: CASSLIALTLDTQYF.

The J gene is TRBJ2-1, the V gene TRBV2; weak D call: TRBD2 (6 bases). V shed 3 bases and J shed 5 bases, with 20 bases lying between them. From germline, CDR1 is SNHLY and CDR2 FYNNEI. CDR3 size: 17 residues. CDR3 in amino acids: CASSEFRLGLIHNEQFF. The CDR3 bases are TGTGCCAGCAGTGAGTTCAGATTGGGACTGATCCACAATGAGCAGTTCTTC. The whole variable domain, filled in from reference TRBV2 and TRBJ2-1, reads EPEVTQTPSHQVTQMGQEVILRCVPISNHLYFYWYRQILGQKVEFLVSFYNNEISEKSEIFDDQFSVERPDGSNFTLKIRSTKLEDSAMYFCASSEFRLGLIHNEQFFGPGTRLTVL.

The chain links TRBV28 to TRBJ2-7; D possibly uses TRBD1 or TRBD2 (5 bases each). Germline loops: CDR1 MDHEN, CDR2 SYDVKM. The CDR3 extends over 17 amino acids. Trimming removed 3 bases from V and 2 bases from J, with 20 bases in between. The CDR3 spells CASSFTPGRATTYEQYF. The CDR3 region has the DNA TGTGCCAGCAGTTTCACCCCGGGGCGGGCAACCACCTACGAGCAGTACTTC.

This chain links TRBV10-1 with TRBJ2-7; possibly TRBD2 for D (6 bases). The CDR3 has 14 residues. Germline V gene data show CDR1 as WNHNN and CDR2 as SYGVQD (reference sequence). Trimming stripped 7 bases from V and 0 bases from J, with 13 bases between. DNA for the CDR3: TGCGCCAGCAACTGGGGGGATAGCTCCTACGAGCAGTACTTC. Protein sequence: CASNWGDSSYEQYF.

The CDR3 DNA sequence: TGTGCCAGTAGTCCTTACAGGGGGCTCGAGCAGTACTTC. Protein: CASSPYRGLEQYF. The chain couples TRBV19 to TRBJ2-7; 9 positions match TRBD1. CDR1 LNHDA and CDR2 SQIVND come from the germline V gene (reference sequence). After removal of 5 bases from V and 6 bases from J, the junction contained 5 bases not matched to a gene. The CDR3 sequence is 13 residues long. Together with reference TRBV19 and TRBJ2-7, the CDR3 gives the full variable domain: DGGITQSPKYLFRKEGQNVTLSCEQNLNHDAMYWYRQDPGQGLRLIYYSQIVNDFQKGDIAEGYSVSREKKESFPLTVTSAQKNPTAFYLCASSPYRGLEQYFGPGTRLTVT.

This clone was picked up a small number of times. The gene calls are TRBV6-1 and TRBJ1-5, with TRBD1 matching over 8 bases. Per germline, CDR1 MNHNS and CDR2 SASEGT. V dropped 9 bases and J dropped 6; count of bases not matched to a gene: 7. The CDR3 has 13 residues. CDR3 in amino acids: CARDRGGTQPQHF. Here the CDR3 DNA reads TGTGCCAGAGACAGGGGTGGGACTCAGCCCCAGCATTTT.